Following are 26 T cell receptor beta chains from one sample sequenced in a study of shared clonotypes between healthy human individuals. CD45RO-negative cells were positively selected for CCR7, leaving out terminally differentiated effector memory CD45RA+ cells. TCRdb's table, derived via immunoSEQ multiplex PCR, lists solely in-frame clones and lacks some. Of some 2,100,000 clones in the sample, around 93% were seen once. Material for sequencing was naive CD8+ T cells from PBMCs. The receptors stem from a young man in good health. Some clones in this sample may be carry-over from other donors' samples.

The DNA for the CDR3 is TGTGCCAGCAGTAAGGGGGCGCTCCCTAATGAGCAGTTCTTC. As protein: CASSKGALPNEQFF. V and J are TRBV6-4 and TRBJ2-1, with TRBD1 matching 7 bases. CDR1 and CDR2 (germline): MRHNA, SNTAGT. V was pared by 5 bases and J by 7 bases, with 8 bases of the junction left unmatched. The CDR3 consists of 14 residues.

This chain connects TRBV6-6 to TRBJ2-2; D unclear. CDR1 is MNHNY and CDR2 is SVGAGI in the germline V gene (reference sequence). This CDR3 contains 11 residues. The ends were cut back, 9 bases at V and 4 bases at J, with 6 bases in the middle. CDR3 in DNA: TGTGCCAGTACTACCACCGGGGAGCTGTTTTTT. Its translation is CASTTTGELFF.

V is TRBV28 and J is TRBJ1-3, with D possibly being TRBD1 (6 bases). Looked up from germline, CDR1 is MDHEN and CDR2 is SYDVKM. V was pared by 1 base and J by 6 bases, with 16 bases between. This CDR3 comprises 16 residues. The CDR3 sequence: CASSLSPLTGANTIYF. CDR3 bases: TGTGCCAGCAGTTTATCCCCCTTGACAGGTGCAAACACCATATATTTT.

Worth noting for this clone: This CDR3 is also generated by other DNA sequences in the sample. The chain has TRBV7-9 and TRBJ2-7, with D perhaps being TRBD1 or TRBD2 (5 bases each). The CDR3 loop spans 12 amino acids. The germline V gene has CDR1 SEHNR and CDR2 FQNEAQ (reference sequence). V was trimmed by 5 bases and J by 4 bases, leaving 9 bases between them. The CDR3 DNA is TGTGCCAGCAGCCTCGGGGCATACGAGCAGTACTTC. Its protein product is CASSLGAYEQYF.

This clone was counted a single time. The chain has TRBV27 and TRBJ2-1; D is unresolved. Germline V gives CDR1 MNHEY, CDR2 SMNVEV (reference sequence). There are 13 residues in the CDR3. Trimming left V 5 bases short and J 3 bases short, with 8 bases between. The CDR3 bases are TGTGCCAGCAGTCCCCGGGTCTACAATGAGCAGTTCTTC. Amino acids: CASSPRVYNEQFF.

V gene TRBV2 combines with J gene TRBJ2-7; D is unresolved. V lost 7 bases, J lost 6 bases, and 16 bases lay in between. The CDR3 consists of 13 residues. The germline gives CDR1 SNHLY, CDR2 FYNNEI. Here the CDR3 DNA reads TGTGCCAGCAAAGGCCAACTGGGTATCGAGCAGTACTTC. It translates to CASKGQLGIEQYF.

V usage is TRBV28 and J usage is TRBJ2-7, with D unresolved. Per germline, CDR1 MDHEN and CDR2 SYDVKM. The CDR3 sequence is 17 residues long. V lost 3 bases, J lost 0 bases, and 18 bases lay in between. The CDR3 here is CASSFPLDGPSSYEQYF. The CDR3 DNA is TGTGCCAGCAGTTTCCCTTTGGACGGCCCGAGCTCCTACGAGCAGTACTTC. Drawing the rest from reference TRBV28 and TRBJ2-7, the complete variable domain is DVKVTQSSRYLVKRTGEKVFLECVQDMDHENMFWYRQDPGLGLRLIYFSYDVKMKEKGDIPEGYSVSREKKERFSLILESASTNQTSMYLCASSFPLDGPSSYEQYFGPGTRLTVT.

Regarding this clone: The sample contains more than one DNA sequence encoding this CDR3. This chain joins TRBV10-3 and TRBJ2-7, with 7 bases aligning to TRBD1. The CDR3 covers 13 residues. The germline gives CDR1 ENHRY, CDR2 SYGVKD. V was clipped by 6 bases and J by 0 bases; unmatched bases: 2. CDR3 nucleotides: TGTGCCATCAGGGGACAGAGCTCCTACGAGCAGTACTTC. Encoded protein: CAIRGQSSYEQYF.

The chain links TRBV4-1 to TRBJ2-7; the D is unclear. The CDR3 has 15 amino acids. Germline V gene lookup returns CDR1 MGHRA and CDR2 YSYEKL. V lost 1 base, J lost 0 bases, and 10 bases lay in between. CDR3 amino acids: CASSQGAFNSYEQYF. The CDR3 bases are TGCGCCAGCAGCCAAGGAGCCTTCAACTCCTACGAGCAGTACTTC.

CDR3 nucleotides: TGTGCCAGTAGCCTGACTAGCGGGAGGTTCAATGAGCAGTTCTTC. It yields the protein CASSLTSGRFNEQFF. V gene TRBV19 combines with J gene TRBJ2-1, with 13 bases lining up with TRBD2. The CDR3 totals 15 residues. J gave up 6 bases and V 6 bases, and 5 bases lay outside the gene matches. The germline CDR1 and CDR2 sequences are LNHDA and SQIVND (reference sequence).

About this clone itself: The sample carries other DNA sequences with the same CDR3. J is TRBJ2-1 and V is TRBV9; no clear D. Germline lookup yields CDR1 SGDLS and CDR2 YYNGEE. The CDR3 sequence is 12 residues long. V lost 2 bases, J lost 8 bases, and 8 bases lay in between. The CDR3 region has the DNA TGTGCCAGCAGCGTCAATTCGTATGAGCAGTTCTTC. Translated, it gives CASSVNSYEQFF.

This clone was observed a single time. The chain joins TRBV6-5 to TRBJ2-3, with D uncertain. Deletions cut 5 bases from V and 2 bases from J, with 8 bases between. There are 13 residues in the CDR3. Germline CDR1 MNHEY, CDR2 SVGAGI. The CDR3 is CASSTQTTDTQYF. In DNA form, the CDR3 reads TGTGCCAGCAGTACCCAGACCACAGATACGCAGTATTTT.

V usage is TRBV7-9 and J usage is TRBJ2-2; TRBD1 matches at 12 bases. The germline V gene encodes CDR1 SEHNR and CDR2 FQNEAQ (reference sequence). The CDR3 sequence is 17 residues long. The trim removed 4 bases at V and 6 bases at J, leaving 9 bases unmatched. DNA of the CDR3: TGTGCCAGCAGCTCCTCCGGGACAGGGGGCTTCCCCGGGGAGCTGTTTTTT. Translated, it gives CASSSSGTGGFPGELFF.

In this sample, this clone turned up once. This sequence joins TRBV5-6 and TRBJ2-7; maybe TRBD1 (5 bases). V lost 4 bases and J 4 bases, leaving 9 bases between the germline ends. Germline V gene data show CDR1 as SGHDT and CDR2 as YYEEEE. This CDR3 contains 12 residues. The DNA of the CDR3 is TGTGCCAGCAGCAAAGGGGCGTACGAGCAGTACTTC. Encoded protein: CASSKGAYEQYF.

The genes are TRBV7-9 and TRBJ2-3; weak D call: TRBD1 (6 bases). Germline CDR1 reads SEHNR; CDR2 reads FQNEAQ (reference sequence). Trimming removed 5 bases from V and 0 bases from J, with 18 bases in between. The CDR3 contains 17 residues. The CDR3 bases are TGTGCCAGCAGCCCCAACTCAGGGACATTTAGCACAGATACGCAGTATTTT. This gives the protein CASSPNSGTFSTDTQYF.

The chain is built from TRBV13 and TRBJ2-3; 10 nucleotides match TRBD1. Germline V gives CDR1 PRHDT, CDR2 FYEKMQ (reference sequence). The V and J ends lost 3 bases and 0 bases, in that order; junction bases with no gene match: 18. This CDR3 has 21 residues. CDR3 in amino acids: CASSFGTGTGEPTTSTDTQYF. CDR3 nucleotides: TGTGCCAGCAGCTTCGGGACCGGGACAGGGGAGCCGACCACTAGCACAGATACGCAGTATTTT.

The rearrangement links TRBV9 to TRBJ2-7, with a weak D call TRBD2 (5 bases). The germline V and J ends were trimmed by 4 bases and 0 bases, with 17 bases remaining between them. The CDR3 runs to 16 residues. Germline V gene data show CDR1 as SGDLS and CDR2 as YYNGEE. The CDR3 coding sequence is TGTGCCAGCAGCCCACCAGGTGGAGGCAGCTCCTACGAGCAGTACTTC. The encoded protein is CASSPPGGGSSYEQYF.

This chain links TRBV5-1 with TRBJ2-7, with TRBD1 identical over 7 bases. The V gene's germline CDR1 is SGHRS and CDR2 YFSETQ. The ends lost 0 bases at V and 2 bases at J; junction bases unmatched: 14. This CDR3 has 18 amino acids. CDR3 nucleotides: TGCGCCAGCAGCTTGGGCCTCACGTCCGGGACAGTGACCTACGAGCAGTACTTC. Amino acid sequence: CASSLGLTSGTVTYEQYF.

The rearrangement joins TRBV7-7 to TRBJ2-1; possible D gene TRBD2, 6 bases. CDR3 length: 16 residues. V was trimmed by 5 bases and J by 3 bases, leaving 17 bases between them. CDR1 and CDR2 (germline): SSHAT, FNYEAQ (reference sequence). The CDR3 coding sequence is TGTGCCAGCAGCCCAGGAGGGAGGAGGGACTACAATGAGCAGTTCTTC. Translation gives CASSPGGRRDYNEQFF.

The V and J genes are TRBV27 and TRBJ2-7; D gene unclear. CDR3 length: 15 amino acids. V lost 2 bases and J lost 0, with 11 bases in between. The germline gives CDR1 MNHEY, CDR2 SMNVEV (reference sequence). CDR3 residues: CASSLTQTTSYEQYF. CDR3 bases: TGTGCCAGCAGTTTAACGCAGACCACCTCCTACGAGCAGTACTTC.

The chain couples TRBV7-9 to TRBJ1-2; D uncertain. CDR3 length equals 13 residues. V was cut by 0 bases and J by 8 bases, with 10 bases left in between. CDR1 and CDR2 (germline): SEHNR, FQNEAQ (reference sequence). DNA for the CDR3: TGTGCCAGCAGCTTAGCGGCTGGTTTAGGCTACACCTTC. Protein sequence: CASSLAAGLGYTF.

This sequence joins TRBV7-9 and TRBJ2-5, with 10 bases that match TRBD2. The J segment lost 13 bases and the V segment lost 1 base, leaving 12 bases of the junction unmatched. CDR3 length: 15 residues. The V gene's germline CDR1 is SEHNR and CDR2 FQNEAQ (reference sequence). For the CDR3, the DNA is TGTGCCAGCAGCTTAGACGGTCTAGCGGGGGACCTGGGGTACTTC. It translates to CASSLDGLAGDLGYF. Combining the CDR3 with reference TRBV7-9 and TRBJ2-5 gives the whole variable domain DTGVSQNPRHKITKRGQNVTFRCDPISEHNRLYWYRQTLGQGPEFLTYFQNEAQLEKSRLLSDRFSAERPKGSFSTLEIQRTEQGDSAMYLCASSLDGLAGDLGYFGPGTRLLVL.

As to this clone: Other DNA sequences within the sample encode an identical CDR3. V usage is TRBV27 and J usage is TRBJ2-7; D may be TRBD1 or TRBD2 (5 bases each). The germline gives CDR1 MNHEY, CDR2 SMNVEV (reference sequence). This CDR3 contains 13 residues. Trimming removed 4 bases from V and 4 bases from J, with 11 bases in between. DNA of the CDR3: TGTGCCAGCAGTTACGGGACGGATTACGAGCAGTACTTC. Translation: CASSYGTDYEQYF.

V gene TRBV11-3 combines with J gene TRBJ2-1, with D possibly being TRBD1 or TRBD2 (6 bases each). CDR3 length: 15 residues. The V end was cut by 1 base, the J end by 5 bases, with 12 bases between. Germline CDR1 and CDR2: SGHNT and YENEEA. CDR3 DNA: TGTGCCAGCAGCTTAGTGGGGGGCGAGAACAATGAGCAGTTCTTC. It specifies CASSLVGGENNEQFF.

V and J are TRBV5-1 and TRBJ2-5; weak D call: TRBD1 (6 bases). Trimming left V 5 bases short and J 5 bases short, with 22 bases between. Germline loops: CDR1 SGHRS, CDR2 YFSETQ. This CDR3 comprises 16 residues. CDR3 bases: TGCGCCAGCAGGACGACGCCCGTTACAGGGACGGAGACCCAGTACTTC. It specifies CASRTTPVTGTETQYF.

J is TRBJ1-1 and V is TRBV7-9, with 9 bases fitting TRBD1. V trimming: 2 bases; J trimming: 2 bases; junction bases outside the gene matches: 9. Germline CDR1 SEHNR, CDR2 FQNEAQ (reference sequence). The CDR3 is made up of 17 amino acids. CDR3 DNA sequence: TGTGCCAGCAGCTTACCAACCAGCACAGGGGGCAACACTGAAGCTTTCTTT. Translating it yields CASSLPTSTGGNTEAFF.